This T cell receptor (beta chain) was found in a study of response to subunit inactivated influenza vaccine. TCRdb used MiXCR to reprocess the RT-PCR reads, holding one entry per CDR3 protein. There are approximately 520,000 distinct CDR3 sequences in the sample; 16% occur only once, and 2.5% to 3.5% lies in the top ten. Findings and limits, study-wide: That few new T cells are recruited by each seasonal influenza vaccination was the authors' suggestion.

Regarding this clonotype: What it binds is not known.

The starting material was CD4+ T cells sorted from PBMCs, obtained around 25 months after vaccination. This receptor was identified in a man aged 50 to 69 who received an inactivated influenza vaccine.

The CDR3 DNA is TGTGCCTGGAGCGGGTTCTCCTACGAGCAGTACTTC. Translation gives CAWSGFSYEQYF. The chain is built from TRBV30 and TRBJ2-7; D gene unclear. V lost 3 bases, J lost 0 bases, and 6 bases lay in between. Per germline, CDR1 GTSNPN and CDR2 SVGIG (reference sequence). The CDR3 totals 12 residues.